Listed below are T cell receptor beta chains from one sample, sequenced in a study of T cells in Graves' hyperthyroidism and ophthalmopathy. Each CDR3 protein is one row after TCRdb ran MiXCR on the multiplex PCR reads. The table lists 240,000 or so distinct CDR3 sequences, about a sixth of them singletons, with under 35% in the top ten. The sample was blood. Receptors were obtained from a young woman with Graves' ophthalmopathy. CDR3s include the opening cysteine and the closing phenylalanine or tryptophan. Fields, in order: D gene, clone size, V gene, J gene, CDR3 DNA, CDR3 protein. The D gene is left open where the match is weak. Clone size, where shown, is once, few, many, or a class for clones that have expanded.

d_call: .; clone_size: once; v_call: TRBV27; j_call: TRBJ1-1; cdr3_nt: TGTGCCAGCAGTCAACAGGGAAATCCCACTGAAGCTTTCTTT; cdr3_aa: CASSQQGNPTEAFF
d_call: .; clone_size: many; v_call: TRBV30; j_call: TRBJ1-5; cdr3_nt: TGTGCCTGGAGTAATAACCTCGCAAGAGTATGGAATCAGCCCCAGCATTTT; cdr3_aa: CAWSNNLARVWNQPQHF
d_call: TRBD2; clone_size: few; v_call: TRBV11-2; j_call: TRBJ2-1; cdr3_nt: TGTGCCAGCAGCCACGATAAGGGGCTAGCGGGGGGGCCTAAAGTCAATGAGCAGTTCTTC; cdr3_aa: CASSHDKGLAGGPKVNEQFF
d_call: .; clone_size: many; v_call: TRBV19; j_call: TRBJ2-1; cdr3_nt: TGTGCCAGTAGTATGTCGACTAGAATCGGCAATGAGCAGTTCTTC; cdr3_aa: CASSMSTRIGNEQFF
d_call: .; clone_size: many; v_call: TRBV20-1; j_call: TRBJ2-7; cdr3_nt: TGCAGTGCTAGATCGACGTACAGGGAAGTCTACGAGCAGTACTTC; cdr3_aa: CSARSTYREVYEQYF
d_call: TRBD2; clone_size: many; v_call: TRBV20-1; j_call: TRBJ2-2; cdr3_nt: TGCAGTGCTAATAGCGGGGGGGCCGGGACCGGGGAGCTGTTTTTT; cdr3_aa: CSANSGGAGTGELFF
d_call: .; clone_size: many; v_call: TRBV6-6; j_call: TRBJ1-1; cdr3_nt: TGTGCCAGCAGTTACACCGGGCCCATGAACACTGAAGCTTTCTTT; cdr3_aa: CASSYTGPMNTEAFF
d_call: .; clone_size: many; v_call: TRBV27; j_call: TRBJ2-7; cdr3_nt: TGTGCCAGCAGTTTAGTAACAGGGAGCTCCTACGAGCAGTACTTC; cdr3_aa: CASSLVTGSSYEQYF
d_call: TRBD1; clone_size: many; v_call: TRBV18; j_call: TRBJ2-4; cdr3_nt: TGTGCCAGCTTATCGGGACAGGGAGGGAACATTCAGTACTTC; cdr3_aa: CASLSGQGGNIQYF
d_call: TRBD1; clone_size: many; v_call: TRBV7-2; j_call: TRBJ2-7; cdr3_nt: TGTGCCAGCGCCAGACAGGGTTCCTACGAGCAGTACTTC; cdr3_aa: CASARQGSYEQYF
d_call: TRBD1; clone_size: many; v_call: TRBV7-3; j_call: TRBJ2-3; cdr3_nt: TGTGCCAGCAGCCAAAGGGGGCGGAGCACAGATACGCAGTATTTT; cdr3_aa: CASSQRGRSTDTQYF
d_call: .; clone_size: .; v_call: TRBV7-9; j_call: TRBJ1-1; cdr3_nt: TGTGCCAGCAGCTTGGTAGCGTTGGGGAACACTGAAGCTTTCTTT; cdr3_aa: CASSLVALGNTEAFF
d_call: TRBD2; clone_size: many; v_call: TRBV6-1; j_call: TRBJ2-1; cdr3_nt: TGTGCCAGCAGCTACGTCAGGGGGACTAGCGGCATCAATGAGCAGTTCTTC; cdr3_aa: CASSYVRGTSGINEQFF
d_call: TRBD2; clone_size: few; v_call: TRBV4-1; j_call: TRBJ2-2; cdr3_nt: TGCGCCAGCAGCCAAATATTGCGGGGGAGGAACACCGGGGAGCTGTTTTTT; cdr3_aa: CASSQILRGRNTGELFF
d_call: .; clone_size: many; v_call: TRBV24-1; j_call: TRBJ1-3; cdr3_nt: TGTGCCACCAGTGATCGAGGGGGTGGAGATGGAAACACCATATATTTT; cdr3_aa: CATSDRGGGDGNTIYF
d_call: .; clone_size: .; v_call: TRBV2; j_call: TRBJ1-5; cdr3_nt: TGTGCCAGCGGGGGGCCCGTTCAGCCCCAGCATTTT; cdr3_aa: CASGGPVQPQHF
d_call: TRBD2; clone_size: .; v_call: TRBV2; j_call: TRBJ2-7; cdr3_nt: TGTGCCAGCAGTGAGACTAGCGGGAGAACCTACGAGCAGTACTTC; cdr3_aa: CASSETSGRTYEQYF
d_call: .; clone_size: many; v_call: TRBV6-1; j_call: TRBJ2-3; cdr3_nt: TGTGCCAGCAGTGAAGCGGTAGTGATGAATCTGGATACGCAGTATTTT; cdr3_aa: CASSEAVVMNLDTQYF
d_call: .; clone_size: few; v_call: TRBV5-1; j_call: TRBJ2-1; cdr3_nt: TGCGCCAGCAGCCCAGACAAGGATAATGAGCAGTTCTTC; cdr3_aa: CASSPDKDNEQFF
d_call: .; clone_size: many; v_call: TRBV24-1; j_call: TRBJ1-2; cdr3_nt: TGTGCCACCAGTGATTTGCTTGGCTACACCTTC; cdr3_aa: CATSDLLGYTF
d_call: .; clone_size: many; v_call: TRBV28; j_call: TRBJ2-1; cdr3_nt: TGTGCCAGCAGCCAAAGGATCAGGGGCGCAAAATTGGTTGGGTACAATGAGCAGTTCTTC; cdr3_aa: CASSQRIRGAKLVGYNEQFF
d_call: TRBD2; clone_size: many; v_call: TRBV11-2; j_call: TRBJ2-1; cdr3_nt: TGTGCCAGCAGCCCACCGTCAAGCGGGGGATACAATGAGCAGTTCTTC; cdr3_aa: CASSPPSSGGYNEQFF